Presented here are 5 T cell receptor beta chains from one specimen sequenced in a study of blood T cell repertoires in COVID-19. The repertoire was sequenced with immunoSEQ multiplex PCR; TCRdb's copy has only in-frame clones and lacks some. Among around 72,000 clones listed, 70% to 90% were seen once. The sample consisted of peripheral blood. These receptors came from a woman aged 70-85 years with acute or convalescent COVID-19.

The chain uses TRBV9 and TRBJ2-3; D gene ambiguous. Trimming took 2 bases from V and 4 from J, leaving 11 bases between them. The CDR3 consists of 14 residues. Germline values: CDR1 SGDLS, CDR2 YYNGEE. The CDR3 bases are TGTGCCAGCAGCGTGCGGTCGGTAGCAGATACGCAGTATTTT. The encoded protein is CASSVRSVADTQYF. The variable domain in full, completed from reference TRBV9 and TRBJ2-3, reads DSGVTQTPKHLITATGQRVTLRCSPRSGDLSVYWYQQSLDQGLQFLIQYYNGEERAKGNILERFSAQQFPDLHSELNLSSLELGDSALYFCASSVRSVADTQYFGPGTRLTVL.

This chain connects TRBV19 to TRBJ2-7, with D possibly being TRBD2 (6 bases). This CDR3 spans 14 amino acids. From germline, CDR1 is LNHDA and CDR2 SQIVND (reference sequence). Trimming shortened V by 3 bases and J by 11 bases, and 20 bases separated the two germline ends. The CDR3: CASSIEVGNGGKYF. In nucleotides, the CDR3 is TGTGCCAGTAGTATCGAGGTGGGGAATGGCGGGAAGTACTTC.

The V call is TRBV7-3, the J call TRBJ1-6; 7 bases are shared with TRBD1. The CDR3 covers 15 residues. V was clipped by 4 bases and J by 5 bases; unmatched bases: 5. CDR1 is SGHTA, CDR2 FQGTGA, per germline. CDR3 sequence (DNA): TGTGCCAGCAGCTCGAGACAGGGAGATAATTCACCCCTCCACTTT. This translates into CASSSRQGDNSPLHF.

The rearrangement links TRBV13 to TRBJ2-7, with D perhaps TRBD2 (6 bases). V dropped 5 bases and J dropped 2 bases, with 13 bases sitting between them. This CDR3 has 14 residues. The germline V gene encodes CDR1 PRHDT and CDR2 FYEKMQ (reference sequence). The CDR3 DNA is TGTGCCAGCAGCCCCGCGGGACGAACCTACGAGCAGTACTTC. It yields the protein CASSPAGRTYEQYF. The full variable domain, completed using reference TRBV13 and TRBJ2-7, is AAGVIQSPRHLIKEKRETATLKCYPIPRHDTVYWYQQGPGQDPQFLISFYEKMQSDKGSIPDRFSAQQFSDYHSELNMSSLELGDSALYFCASSPAGRTYEQYFGPGTRLTVT.

CDR3 in amino acids: CASSSTVGNTEAFF. CDR3 nucleotide sequence: TGTGCCAGCAGTTCGACAGTGGGGAACACTGAAGCTTTCTTT. The chain joins TRBV2 to TRBJ1-1, with D perhaps TRBD1 (5 bases). V was pared by 5 bases and J by 1 base, with 11 bases between. The length of the CDR3 is 14 residues. From germline, CDR1 is SNHLY and CDR2 FYNNEI.